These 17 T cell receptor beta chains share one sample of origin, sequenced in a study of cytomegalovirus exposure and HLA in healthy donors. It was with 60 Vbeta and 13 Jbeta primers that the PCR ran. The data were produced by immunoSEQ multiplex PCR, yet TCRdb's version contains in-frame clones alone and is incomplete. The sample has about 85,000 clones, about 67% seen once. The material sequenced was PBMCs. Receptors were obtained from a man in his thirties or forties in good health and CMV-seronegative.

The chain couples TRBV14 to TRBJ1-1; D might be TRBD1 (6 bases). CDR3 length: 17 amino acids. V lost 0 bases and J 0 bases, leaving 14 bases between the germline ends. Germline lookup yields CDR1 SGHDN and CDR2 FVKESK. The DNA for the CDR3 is TGTGCCAGCAGCCAAGATACCGGGACAAACGTGAACACTGAAGCTTTCTTT. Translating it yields CASSQDTGTNVNTEAFF.

Written as DNA, the CDR3 is TGTGCCAGCAGACCAAGGGAAGGGGAAAATCAGCCCCAGCATTTT. Translation: CASRPREGENQPQHF. This chain connects TRBV6-6 to TRBJ1-5; D is perhaps TRBD1 (5 bases). The CDR3 contains 15 residues. The germline CDR1 and CDR2 sequences are MNHNY and SVGAGI (reference sequence). The germline V and J ends were trimmed by 6 bases and 4 bases, with 16 bases remaining between them.

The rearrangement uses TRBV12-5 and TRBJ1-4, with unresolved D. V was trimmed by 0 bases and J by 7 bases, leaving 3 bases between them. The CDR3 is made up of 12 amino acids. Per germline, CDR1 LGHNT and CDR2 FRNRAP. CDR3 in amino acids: CASGLVSEKLFF. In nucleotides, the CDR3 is TGTGCTAGTGGTTTGGTCAGTGAAAAACTGTTTTTT.

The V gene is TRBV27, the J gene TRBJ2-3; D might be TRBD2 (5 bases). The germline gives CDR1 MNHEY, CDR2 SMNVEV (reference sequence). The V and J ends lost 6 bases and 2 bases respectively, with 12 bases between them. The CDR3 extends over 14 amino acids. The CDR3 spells CASRRAADTDTQYF. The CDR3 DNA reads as TGTGCCAGCAGGAGGGCAGCCGACACAGATACGCAGTATTTT.

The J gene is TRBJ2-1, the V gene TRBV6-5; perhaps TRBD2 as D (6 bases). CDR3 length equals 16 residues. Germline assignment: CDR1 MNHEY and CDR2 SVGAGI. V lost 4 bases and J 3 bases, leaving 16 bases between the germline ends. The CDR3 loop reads CASSLEGTSLYNEQFF. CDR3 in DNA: TGTGCCAGCAGTTTGGAAGGGACTTCTCTCTACAATGAGCAGTTCTTC.

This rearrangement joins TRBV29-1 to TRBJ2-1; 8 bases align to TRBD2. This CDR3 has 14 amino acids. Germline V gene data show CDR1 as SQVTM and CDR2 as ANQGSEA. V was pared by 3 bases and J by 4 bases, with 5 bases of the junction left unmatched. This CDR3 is CSVDPTSDYNEQFF. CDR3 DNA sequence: TGCAGCGTTGATCCGACTAGCGATTACAATGAGCAGTTCTTC.

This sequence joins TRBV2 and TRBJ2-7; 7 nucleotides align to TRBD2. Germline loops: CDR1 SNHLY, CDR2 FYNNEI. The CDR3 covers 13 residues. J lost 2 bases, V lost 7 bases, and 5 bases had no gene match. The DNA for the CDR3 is TGTGCCAGCACCGAGCGGGGCACCTACGAGCAGTACTTC. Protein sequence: CASTERGTYEQYF.

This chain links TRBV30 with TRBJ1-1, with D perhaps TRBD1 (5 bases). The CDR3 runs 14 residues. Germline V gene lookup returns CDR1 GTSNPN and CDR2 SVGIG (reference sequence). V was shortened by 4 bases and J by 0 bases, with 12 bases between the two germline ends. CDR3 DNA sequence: TGTGCCTGGATAGCGGACACCTTGAACACTGAAGCTTTCTTT. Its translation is CAWIADTLNTEAFF.

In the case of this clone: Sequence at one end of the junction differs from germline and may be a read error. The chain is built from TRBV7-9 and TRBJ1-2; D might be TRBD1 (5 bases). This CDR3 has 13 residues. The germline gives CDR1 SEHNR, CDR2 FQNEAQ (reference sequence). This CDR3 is CTSSLEGFGGYTF. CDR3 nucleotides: TGTACCAGCAGCTTAGAGGGGTTCGGGGGCTACACCTTC.

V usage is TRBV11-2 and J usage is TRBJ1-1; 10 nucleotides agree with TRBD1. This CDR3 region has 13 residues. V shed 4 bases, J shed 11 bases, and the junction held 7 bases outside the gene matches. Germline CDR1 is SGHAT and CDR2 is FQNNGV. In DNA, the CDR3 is TGTGCCAGCAGCTCCCACCCGGGACAGGGGGCTTTCTTT. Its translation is CASSSHPGQGAFF.

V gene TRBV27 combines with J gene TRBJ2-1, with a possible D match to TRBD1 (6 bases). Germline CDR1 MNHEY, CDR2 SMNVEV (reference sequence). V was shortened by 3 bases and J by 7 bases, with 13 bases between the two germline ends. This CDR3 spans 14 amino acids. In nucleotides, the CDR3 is TGTGCCAGCAGTTTTGGGACAACGGAAAATGAGCAGTTCTTC. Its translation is CASSFGTTENEQFF.

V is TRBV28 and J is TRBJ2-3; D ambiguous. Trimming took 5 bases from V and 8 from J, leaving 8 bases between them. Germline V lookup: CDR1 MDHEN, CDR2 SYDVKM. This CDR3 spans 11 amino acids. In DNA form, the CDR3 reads TGTGCCAGCAGTGCGGCGGCTACGCAGTATTTT. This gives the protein CASSAAATQYF.

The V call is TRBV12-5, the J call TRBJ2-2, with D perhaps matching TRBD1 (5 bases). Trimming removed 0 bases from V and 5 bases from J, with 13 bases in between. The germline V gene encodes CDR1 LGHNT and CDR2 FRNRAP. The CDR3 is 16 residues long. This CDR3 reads CASGLVKGSTTGELFF. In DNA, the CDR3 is TGTGCTAGTGGTTTGGTAAAGGGGTCGACTACCGGGGAGCTGTTTTTT.

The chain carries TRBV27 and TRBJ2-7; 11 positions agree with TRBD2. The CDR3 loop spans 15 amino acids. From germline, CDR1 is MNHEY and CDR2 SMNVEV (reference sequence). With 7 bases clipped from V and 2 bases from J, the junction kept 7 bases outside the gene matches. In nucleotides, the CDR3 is TGTGCCAGCACCTGGGGGACTAGCGGTCCCTACGAGCAGTACTTC. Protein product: CASTWGTSGPYEQYF.

CDR3 sequence reads: CASTPRSGRQEQFF. The CDR3 region has the DNA TGTGCCAGCACTCCTAGGAGCGGGAGGCAAGAGCAGTTCTTC. This chain connects TRBV28 to TRBJ2-1; 9 positions match TRBD2. The V and J ends lost 7 bases and 10 bases, in that order; junction bases with no gene match: 11. Germline V gene lookup returns CDR1 MDHEN and CDR2 SYDVKM. The CDR3 is 14 residues long.

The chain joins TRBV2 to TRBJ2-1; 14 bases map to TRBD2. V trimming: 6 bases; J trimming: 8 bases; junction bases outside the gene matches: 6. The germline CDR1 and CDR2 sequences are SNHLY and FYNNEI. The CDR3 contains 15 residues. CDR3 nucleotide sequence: TGTGCCAGCAGGGGGACTAGCGGGAGTTCTGATGAGCAGTTCTTC. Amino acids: CASRGTSGSSDEQFF.

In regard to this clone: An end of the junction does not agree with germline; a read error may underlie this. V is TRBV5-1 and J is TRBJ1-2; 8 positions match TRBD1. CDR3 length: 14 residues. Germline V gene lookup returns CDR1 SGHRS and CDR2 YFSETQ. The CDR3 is CASSFPSGTGGYPF. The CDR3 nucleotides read TGCGCCAGCAGCTTCCCCTCCGGGACAGGAGGCTACCCCTTC.